This entry lists 17 T cell receptor beta chains sequenced from one sample in a study of post-analysis software for immune sequencing data. Overall study results and limits: Comparison of patients with controls showed 4 to 6 TRBV segments more frequent in patients, TRBV5-6, TRBV5-1 and TRBV20-1 among them.

For these TCRs, the target antigens are not known. The TCR beta cDNA libraries contained unique molecular identifiers. TCRdb fed the PCR reads into MiXCR, producing one record per CDR3 protein. Among 650,000 to 900,000 distinct CDR3 sequences listed, just over 45% were seen once. Sequenced sample: blood. The source is a girl aged 5-17 years with multiple sclerosis.

The CDR3 nucleotides read TGTGCCAGCACCCGGGAGGAGGCCGACTATGGCTACACCTTC. It encodes CASTREEADYGYTF. This chain uses TRBV2 with TRBJ1-2; D is unclear. The CDR3 sequence is 14 residues long. CDR1 is SNHLY and CDR2 is FYNNEI in the germline V gene. V lost 7 bases, J lost 3 bases, and 15 bases lay in between.

Points on this clonotype: A read error is likely, as this CDR3 ends without the conserved phenylalanine or tryptophan. This chain uses TRBV19 with TRBJ2-4; the D gene is possibly TRBD1 (6 bases). Trimming removed 8 bases at V and 6 bases at J, with 8 bases between. The germline gives CDR1 LNHDA, CDR2 SQIVND (reference sequence). CDR3 length: 11 residues. CDR3 bases: TGTGCCAGTCTACAGGGAAACATTCAGTACTGC. Encoded protein: CASLQGNIQYC.

The genes are TRBV4-2 and TRBJ1-4, with TRBD1 identical over 8 bases. This CDR3 has 19 amino acids. With 4 bases clipped from V and 7 bases from J, the junction kept 20 bases outside the gene matches. The germline V gene has CDR1 LGHNA and CDR2 YNFKEQ. The CDR3 DNA sequence: TGTGCCAGCAGCCTTCCGGGAATGCCGGCATCGGACAGGGCTGAAAAACTGTTTTTT. This sequence encodes CASSLPGMPASDRAEKLFF.

This clonotype was observed at least ten times. The chain is built from TRBV20-1 and TRBJ2-7, with TRBD2 matching over 8 bases. The V segment lost 6 bases and the J segment 0 bases; nucleotides outside the gene matches: 7. From germline, CDR1 is DFQATT and CDR2 SNEGSKA (reference sequence). The CDR3 extends over 14 amino acids. CDR3 in DNA: TGCAGTGCCCCTCTAGCGGGTGGCTCCTACGAGCAGTACTTC. Amino acid sequence: CSAPLAGGSYEQYF.

Only a few counts were recorded for this clonotype. This chain joins TRBV14 and TRBJ2-1; tentative D call: TRBD2 (5 bases). Between the trimmed V and J ends, which lost 1 base and 3 bases, there was a span of 10 bases. The CDR3 sequence is 15 residues long. CDR1 is SGHDN and CDR2 is FVKESK in the germline V gene. CDR3 in DNA: TGTGCCAGCAGCCAAGGGCGTCGGGACTACAATGAGCAGTTCTTC. This encodes CASSQGRRDYNEQFF.

The genes are TRBV7-2 and TRBJ2-3; no firm D call. There are 13 residues in the CDR3. The germline V gene has CDR1 SGHTA and CDR2 FQGNSA. V lost 1 base to trimming and J lost 5 bases, with 7 bases between them. This CDR3 reads CASSLVAQDTQYF. The CDR3 coding sequence is TGTGCCAGCAGCTTAGTGGCCCAAGATACGCAGTATTTT.

This rearrangement joins TRBV7-2 to TRBJ2-1; perhaps TRBD1 as D (6 bases). The CDR3 is 17 residues long. Germline CDR1 SGHTA, CDR2 FQGNSA. Deletions cut 4 bases from V and 5 bases from J, with 21 bases between. CDR3 coding DNA: TGTGCCAGCAGCTCCGGACCCCGGGACAAAGGAAACAATGAGCAGTTCTTC. Translation: CASSSGPRDKGNNEQFF.

The chain has TRBV28 and TRBJ2-1; TRBD2 is a possible D gene (6 bases). The V gene's germline CDR1 is MDHEN and CDR2 SYDVKM. Deletions cut 6 bases from V and 0 bases from J, with 15 bases between. This CDR3 comprises 16 residues. The DNA of the CDR3 is TGTGCCAGCAGGATGGTCGAGCGGGTCTCCTACAATGAGCAGTTCTTC. This codes for CASRMVERVSYNEQFF.

The V and J genes are TRBV9 and TRBJ2-1; D may be TRBD2 (5 bases). Trimming removed 5 bases at V and 5 bases at J, with 11 bases between. Germline CDR1 reads SGDLS; CDR2 reads YYNGEE. This CDR3 contains 13 residues. The CDR3: CASRTKGDNEQFF. The DNA for the CDR3 is TGTGCCAGCAGGACGAAGGGAGACAATGAGCAGTTCTTC.

The chain joins TRBV20-1 to TRBJ1-2; TRBD1 is a possible D gene (5 bases). The length of the CDR3 is 15 residues. V shed 1 base and J shed 4 bases, with 16 bases lying between them. Looked up from germline, CDR1 is DFQATT and CDR2 is SNEGSKA (reference sequence). In nucleotides, the CDR3 is TGCAGTGCTAGAGTTGCCCAGCCAGGGACCTATGGCTACACCTTC. It encodes CSARVAQPGTYGYTF.

The rearrangement joins TRBV7-2 to TRBJ2-3; D unresolved. Trimming shortened V by 5 bases and J by 2 bases, and 11 bases separated the two germline ends. Germline CDR1 is SGHTA and CDR2 is FQGNSA. The CDR3 loop spans 14 amino acids. This CDR3 reads CASSPGAATDTQYF. The CDR3 DNA reads as TGTGCCAGCAGCCCGGGCGCCGCCACAGATACGCAGTATTTT.

The chain is built from TRBV27 and TRBJ2-4; D is undetermined. With the DNA end fitting TRBJ2-7 better, the J assignment may be wrong. The CDR3 length is 13 residues. Germline V CDR1 and CDR2: MNHEY, SMNVEV (reference sequence). The CDR3 DNA reads as TGTGCCAGCAGTTTATCGAACTACTACGAGCAGTACTTC. It encodes CASSLSNYYEQYF.

V gene TRBV20-1 combines with J gene TRBJ2-1; D is unresolved. Looked up from germline, CDR1 is DFQATT and CDR2 is SNEGSKA (reference sequence). The CDR3 covers 16 residues. Trimming removed 1 base from V and 0 bases from J, with 13 bases in between. CDR3 DNA: TGCAGTGCTAGAGGGGGTGACTCGAGCTCCTACAATGAGCAGTTCTTC. This codes for CSARGGDSSSYNEQFF.

This clonotype showed up many times. The V call is TRBV7-2, the J call TRBJ2-7; TRBD2 matches 7 bases. Germline V CDR1 and CDR2: SGHTA, FQGNSA. This CDR3 is built from 14 residues. Trimming removed 6 bases from V and 5 bases from J; junction bases left unmatched: 10. CDR3 region: CASRGRGALDEQYF. The CDR3 DNA sequence: TGTGCCAGCAGGGGGAGGGGAGCATTGGACGAGCAGTACTTC.

The CDR3 is CASSFSVTDTQYF. The CDR3 nucleotides read TGTGCCAGCAGCTTTAGCGTCACAGATACGCAGTATTTT. The rearrangement uses TRBV27 and TRBJ2-3; possibly TRBD2 for D (5 bases). Germline-derived CDR1 and CDR2 are MNHEY and SMNVEV (reference sequence). The CDR3 contains 13 residues. Between the trimmed V and J ends, which lost 6 bases and 2 bases, there was a span of 9 bases.

The chain joins TRBV4-2 to TRBJ2-7, with TRBD1 matching 7 bases. Germline-derived CDR1 and CDR2 are LGHNA and YNFKEQ. V trimming: 1 base; J trimming: 0 bases; junction bases outside the gene matches: 12. CDR3 length: 18 amino acids. The CDR3 DNA reads TGTGCCAGCAGCCAAGGTCTACCGGACAGGCTTCTCTCCTACGAGCAGTACTTC. It encodes CASSQGLPDRLLSYEQYF.

This clonotype was seen more than once but under ten times. The junction and the germline gene differ at one end; a read error may be behind it. The rearrangement links TRBV5-1 to TRBJ1-1, with a possible D match to TRBD1 (6 bases). Looked up from germline, CDR1 is SGHRS and CDR2 is YFSETQ. CDR3 size: 14 residues. The CDR3 here is CASSLATGNTEAFF. DNA for the CDR3: TGTGCCAGCAGCTTAGCGACAGGGAACACTGAAGCTTTCTTT.